This T cell receptor (beta chain) was captured by sequencing in a study of regulatory T cells in long-lasting Graves disease (dated by TCRdb to the early 2020s). Background for the entire study: To count as having persistent Graves' disease, a patient had to have received antithyroid drug treatment for over 5 years with TSH receptor autoantibodies remaining persistently positive. TCR sequencing covered some 13 persistent and approximately 20 newly diagnosed Graves' disease patients, 33 samples in total. The study was conducted in China and was registered as a clinical trial. Patients with persistent Graves' disease were compared with patients with newly diagnosed Graves' disease using TCR sequencing and RNA sequencing of peripheral blood. Antithyroid drugs had been taken for about 9.7 years on average by persistent Graves' disease patients in the clinical cohort.

Library preparation employed multiplex PCR. Data came from an Illumina HiSeq 4000. CDR3 regions were amplified by Arm-PCR with iRepertoire HTBI primers to construct TCR beta libraries. Before sequencing, the PCR products underwent gel purification. For the original study's pipeline: Across samples, 60 to 75 TRBV and around 15 TRBJ segments were identified and used for gene usage analysis of CDR3 amino acid clonotypes. COPE and FqMerger were used to merge filtered high-quality paired reads into contigs. Contigs were aligned with BLAST to IMGT TRBV, TRBD and TRBJ reference genes, and CDR3 was defined per IMGT. Any clonotype with a frequency above 0.1% was counted as a highly expanded clone. Shannon entropy was used to measure repertoire diversity, and the Gini coefficient was used to measure V-J evenness. Clonotypes shared by more than one individual were considered public. TCRdb reran the public reads through fastp at Q25 and MiXCR, keeping productive beta chains. CDR3 protein sequences are deduplicated, and each keeps its most common genes and DNA. The V and J calls were not made by the authors but by TCRdb's processing. In this sample the table shows about 470,000 distinct CDR3 sequences, 20% to 25% of which occur a single time. In total, the top ten clones hold more than 6% of the sample.

The research as a whole found: Preferential use of TRBV28, TRBJ1-2 and TRBJ2-5 was observed in persistent disease, whereas TRBV20-1 and TRBJ2-1 were favored in newly diagnosed disease. Persistent patients shared more public clonotypes among themselves (2,741) than newly diagnosed patients did (roughly 920). As a limitation, the authors acknowledged that the small sample size may reduce accuracy. Lower TCR Shannon entropy and fewer highly expanded clones were observed in persistent Graves' disease patients than in newly diagnosed patients, which suggested clonal expansion. Only peripheral blood was studied, because thyroid tissue, the primary lesion, was inaccessible. Sequencing and analysis were limited to the TCR beta chain.

CDR1 SGHRS and CDR2 YFSETQ were looked up in the germline V gene. V sheds 0 bases and J sheds 5 bases, leaving 14 bases between their ends. From the cysteine through the phenylalanine, the CDR3 covers 15 amino acids. Only the CDR3 part of the read is kept: 45 bases, read in frame from the first base. Regarding this clonotype: The antigen this receptor binds is unknown. Base qualities are not recorded, but no much larger clone differs from it by a single base.

The sample's time point label, decoded: persistent/refractory GD, antithyroid drugs over 5 years with positive TRAb. RNA was extracted from PBMCs in TRIzol for both TCR sequencing and RNA sequencing. The diagnosis of Graves' disease followed American Thyroid Association guidelines. Patients were recruited from an endocrinology department in Xi'an, China. From each patient, around 9 milliliters of peripheral blood was collected into an EDTA anticoagulant tube. PBMCs were isolated by Ficoll Paque Plus density gradient separation without further T cell sorting. An Agilent 2100 Bioanalyzer and agarose gel were used to check RNA quality, while a NanoDrop 2000 measured RNA concentration.

Sample: peripheral blood mononuclear cells (PBMCs), taken when the disease was refractory, from a patient treated with antithyroid drugs. This clonotype was sampled from a female donor with Graves disease. Recombination linked TRBV5-1 to TRBJ1-1; the D gene is perhaps TRBD1, on 5 matching bases. The DNA sequence is TGCGCCAGCAGCTTGGACGGGGGAGGAGGGACTGAAGCTTTCTTT. Translated, this is CASSLDGGGGTEAFF.